This TCR beta chain was profiled in a study of T cells after yellow fever vaccination. Production of TCR cDNA was by 5'RACE template switching, which also added a universal primer site and UMIs. TCRdb redid the calling of the 5' RACE reads with MiXCR, one entry per CDR3 protein. The sample yields around 320,000 distinct CDR3 sequences, approximately 4.5% seen once. The TCR sequence derives from a young man who received the YFV17D yellow fever vaccine. The source was PBMCs, collected 15 days after the yellow fever booster vaccination.

The CDR3 loop is CASRGLAEQETQYF. In DNA, the CDR3 is TGTGCCAGCAGGGGACTAGCGGAACAAGAGACCCAGTACTTC. The chain joins TRBV2 to TRBJ2-5; TRBD2 matches 11 bases. V shed 6 bases, J shed 2 bases, and the junction held 2 bases outside the gene matches. The CDR3 totals 14 residues. Germline assignment: CDR1 SNHLY and CDR2 FYNNEI.